Given below is one TCR beta chain in context. In this sample, this clonotype turned up many times. Its antigen target is currently unknown. The sample holds no much larger clone one base away, and base qualities are not on file. The sample is drawn from a study of blood T cells in healthy people across ages (dated by TCRdb to about 2015). The study in broad terms: In model experiments, template switching captured roughly one uniquely barcoded TCR beta cDNA molecule for every two T cells. The study measured age-related changes in TCR beta repertoire diversity using deep sequencing normalized with unique cDNA molecular identifiers. The donors were split into four age groups: young (average roughly 15 years), middle-aged (roughly 39), aged (62) and long-lived (approximately 80). The study analyzed two additional independent replicas of 1 million unique cDNA reads from the same blood draw for two donors, one aged 18 to 30 and one aged 80 or older. What the study reported, not specific to this receptor: The long-lived group showed more naive CD4+ T cells, fewer expanded clones and increased TCR diversity than the aged group, suggesting age selection. As age increased, observed TCR beta diversity per million T cells dropped in a roughly linear way, and a significant reduction was already evident by age approximately 40. Estimates of total diversity from one million sequenced T cells were regarded as lower bounds and underestimates. Because the CMV infection status of the donors was unknown, age-related changes in expanded clonotypes may potentially have been confounded. Conclusive comparison of naive and antigen-experienced compartments was prevented by the profiling of bulk unsorted PBMCs. Observed TCR beta diversity correlated strongly with the percentage of naive T cells measured by flow cytometry.

Library preparation employed 5' RACE. Sequencing was performed on an Illumina HiSeq 2500. A second PCR of roughly 6 to 12 cycles was performed with a sample-barcoded 5' primer and a J-beta primer mix. A template-switch 5' adaptor carrying 12 random nucleotides introduced a unique molecular identifier onto each TCR beta cDNA molecule. Each sample yielded at least 3 million CDR3-containing paired-end reads. The Mint cDNA synthesis kit, primed by a TRBC-specific oligonucleotide, was used to synthesize first-strand cDNA from all RNA. After uracil-DNA glycosylase treatment, a first 18-cycle PCR used universal primers M1SS and BC2_uni_R on all cDNA. The published analysis was carried out like this. For normalization, 1 million high-quality reads, each with a distinct molecular identifier, were randomly selected from each sample. Instead of being binned into consensus sequences, reads that shared molecular identifiers were thrown out. MiTCR, with a Q25 quality threshold and the strictest error-elimination algorithm, was used for CDR3 identification, clonotype clustering and error correction. Lower-bound total TCR beta diversity was estimated with a nonparametric unseen species model using Euler transformation. TCRdb ran its own pipeline on the public reads, namely fastp trimming at Q25 and MiXCR clone calling, and kept in-frame beta chains. Duplicate CDR3 protein sequences are folded into a single record with the most common DNA and genes. TCRdb's processing, not the study's, gives the V and J calls here. For this sample the table gives roughly 1,000,000 distinct CDR3 sequences, of which approximately 25% were detected only once. The ten largest clonotypes hold 0.65% to 0.95% of the sample.

CDR1 and CDR2 are drawn from the germline V gene (reference sequence): LGHDT, YNNKEL. For this chain, trimming is 2 bases at the V end and 8 bases at the J end, and the number of junction bases without a gene match is 6. From its cysteine to its phenylalanine, the CDR3 spans 14 amino acids. Solely the CDR3 DNA is kept, with 42 bases framed from the first base. Systemically healthy Caucasian individuals from Russia, 39 in total and aged about 6 to 95 years, were included as donors. Approximately 10 milliliters of peripheral blood were collected from each donor into EDTA-treated Vacutainer tubes. Ficoll-Paque density-gradient centrifugation was used to isolate PBMCs, with at least 7 million per sample. Trizol reagent was used to extract total RNA from PBMCs, with at least 6 micrograms per sample. For every donor, flow cytometry on a PBMC aliquot measured the percentage of naive CD45RAhigh/CD27high T cells.

This same sample was also taken into another study, of T cells of mothers and their children. Drawing on the second study: Nine systemically healthy Caucasian individuals served as donors, namely three mothers together with their six children. cDNA synthesis consumed the entire amount of extracted RNA, loaded at approximately 1.5 ug RNA in each 15 ul reaction. In the second PCR, the M1S primer added sample barcodes and 2-4 random nucleotides. Over 8.5 million TCR beta CDR3 reads were obtained for each mother, and 2.5 million to 3.5 million reads were obtained for each child. Thymic selection similarly shapes TCR recombination output in related and unrelated pairs, with minor effect from inherited differences. Normalized repertoire overlap was always found to be slightly, but never significantly, higher in related mother-child pairs than in unrelated mother-child pairs. No persistent microchimeric T cell clones were found, with a detection sensitivity of roughly 92 clones per million clonotypes. The study used deep NGS to compare TCR beta repertoires of mothers and children, seeking features distinguishing related mother-child pairs from unrelated individuals. The mean age was 40 +/- 4 years for the mothers and approximately 11 +/- 4 years for the children. After adapters were ligated using NEBNext reagents, the libraries underwent 100+100 nt paired-end sequencing on an Illumina HiSeq 2000. To prevent cross-contamination, the mother and child libraries were prepared one month apart and sequenced in separate runs. For each donor, somewhere between about 450,000 and 2,100,000 distinct TCR beta clonotypes were identified. Naive TCR beta clonotypes were estimated from low-frequency clonotypes matched to each donor's FACS-determined naive share, without sorting.

Sequencing was done on a sample of blood. The sequence joins TRBV3-1 to TRBJ2-1; TRBD2 fits 7 bases in the junction. The TCR comes from a girl aged 2 to 9 in good health. CDR3 sequence: CASSQSVGRYEQFF. The DNA sequence is given as TGTGCCAGCAGCCAATCGGTCGGGAGGTATGAGCAGTTCTTC.